This T cell receptor (beta chain) was recorded in a study of sequential checkpoint blockade in melanoma (dated by TCRdb to about 2019). In terms of the full investigation: Patients were randomized 1:1 to first-line nivolumab followed by ipilimumab (arm A) or ipilimumab followed by nivolumab (arm B). Maintenance nivolumab was given following each of the two trial sequences. Overall study outcomes, separate from this receptor: The model for predicting response that combines TCR metrics with mutation burden needs to be validated in larger, independent patient cohorts.

Points on this clone: No cognate antigen has been identified for it. The record has no base qualities; no much larger clone is one base away.

The cysteine opens and the phenylalanine closes a CDR3 of 16 amino acids. Kept here is only the CDR3 DNA, which spans 48 bases and is read in frame from base 1. Per the germline V gene, SGHRS is the CDR1 and YFSETQ is the CDR2. V lost 1 base and J lost 4 bases; the stretch between them is 14 bases long. TCRbeta CDR3 regions were immunosequenced from genomic DNA with the immunoSEQ Assay. Before high-throughput sequencing, genomic DNA was amplified using bias-controlled multiplex PCR. The authors' pipeline ran thus. To quantify the absolute abundance of each unique TCRbeta CDR3 region, the sequences were collapsed and filtered. Clonality was defined as 1 minus Pielou's evenness and was calculated using productive rearrangements only. A previously published method was used to identify clones whose frequencies were significantly greater in on-treatment samples than in baseline samples. Imported from immuneACCESS, the table was reduced by TCRdb to in-frame sequences with V and J called. These copies leave out some clones; in studies compared against another copy, an unresolved V gene accounts for under half, and the cause of the remainder is not known. The V and J calls and the clone size are those of that table, but D and trimming were determined from the DNA. The table for this sample lists around 20,000 clones; 82% of them were counted only once. The top ten clonotypes cover around a tenth of the sample.

Reading the label with the study, this specimen's treatment or condition is: randomized to nivolumab then ipilimumab (arm A) or the reverse (arm B). No trial patient had received prior DNA-damaging chemotherapy. Thawed PBMCs were sorted on a FACS Aria II flow cytometer to isolate live CD3+CD8+ cells negative for CD19 and CD56. CheckMate 064, a randomized, open-label phase II trial of sequential checkpoint blockade, was the source of the samples, all of which came from patients with melanoma. Leukapheresis was used to collect peripheral blood mononuclear cells, which were then purified with Ficoll-Paque and frozen in human serum with roughly 9% DMSO. Immediately after sorting, the purity of sorted blood CD3+CD8+ cells was verified to be >95%, after which DNA was extracted.

This TCR derives from a human donor with melanoma. Recombination joined TRBV5-1 with TRBJ2-2; the D gene assignment is ambiguous. The sample consisted of CD8+ T cells sorted from blood (inferred from file names), taken from a patient given nivolumab and ipilimumab in sequence. The nucleotides are TGCGCCAGCAGCTTGTCGCTGAGTGTCGGCACCGGGGAGCTGTTTTTT. Translation gives CASSLSLSVGTGELFF.